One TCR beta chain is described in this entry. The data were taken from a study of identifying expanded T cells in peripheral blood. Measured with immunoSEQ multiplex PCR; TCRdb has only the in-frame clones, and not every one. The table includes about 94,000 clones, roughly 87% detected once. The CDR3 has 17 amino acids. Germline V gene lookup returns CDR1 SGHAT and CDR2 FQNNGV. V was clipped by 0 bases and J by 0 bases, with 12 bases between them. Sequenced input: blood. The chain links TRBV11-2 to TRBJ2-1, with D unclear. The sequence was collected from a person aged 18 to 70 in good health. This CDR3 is CASSLDERASSYNEQFF. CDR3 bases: TGTGCCAGCAGCTTAGATGAGCGCGCCAGCTCCTACAATGAGCAGTTCTTC.